This section outlines one T cell receptor beta chain sequence together with its context. Its target is unknown. The data are from a study of T cell responses to AZD1222 COVID-19 vaccine. Study outcomes and limitations: Repertoire collection took place solely once the T cell response had peaked.

Per germline, CDR1 LNHDA and CDR2 SQIVND (reference sequence). Trimming removed 5 bases from V and 2 bases from J; junction bases left unmatched: 4. The CDR3 extends over 15 amino acids. This table comes from immunoSEQ multiplex PCR, and its TCRdb copy is limited to in-frame clones, with some not included. This sample yields roughly 150,000 clones, of which 88% are seen a single time; roughly 3.5% belongs to the top ten. V gene TRBV19 combines with J gene TRBJ2-7, with 12 bases matching TRBD2. The source material was peripheral blood, sampled on day 0 of MenACWY control vaccination. The receptor comes from an adult in good health. This CDR3 reads CASSLAGGPTYEQYF. The DNA for the CDR3 is TGTGCCAGTAGTCTAGCGGGAGGGCCTACCTACGAGCAGTACTTC.